This T cell receptor beta chain emerged from a study of CXCR3-negative and CXCR3-positive naive CD8 T cells. Study results and caveats: Against CXCR3-negative naive cells, CXCR3-positive naive cells showed more hydrophobic TRB CDR3s.

In preparing the TRB cDNA libraries, 5' RACE with UMI labels was used. Following a re-call of the 5' RACE reads, TCRdb has one entry per CDR3 protein and lacks DNA. This sample's table reports some 140,000 distinct CDR3 sequences. Germline lookup yields CDR1 MGHDK and CDR2 SYGVNS. The CDR3 runs to 16 residues. In the case of this clonotype: Its specificity is unknown.

Sequencing used naive CXCR3+ CD8+ T cells from blood. Subset indicated: CD45RO-CCR7+CD27+CD95- naive CD8+ T cells expressing CXCR3 (TNR3+). The chain combines TRBV25-1 with TRBJ2-1. The sequence was obtained from a human donor in good health. Some clones in this sample may be carry-over from other donors' samples. CDR3 in amino acids: CASSESMTGLNNEQFF.